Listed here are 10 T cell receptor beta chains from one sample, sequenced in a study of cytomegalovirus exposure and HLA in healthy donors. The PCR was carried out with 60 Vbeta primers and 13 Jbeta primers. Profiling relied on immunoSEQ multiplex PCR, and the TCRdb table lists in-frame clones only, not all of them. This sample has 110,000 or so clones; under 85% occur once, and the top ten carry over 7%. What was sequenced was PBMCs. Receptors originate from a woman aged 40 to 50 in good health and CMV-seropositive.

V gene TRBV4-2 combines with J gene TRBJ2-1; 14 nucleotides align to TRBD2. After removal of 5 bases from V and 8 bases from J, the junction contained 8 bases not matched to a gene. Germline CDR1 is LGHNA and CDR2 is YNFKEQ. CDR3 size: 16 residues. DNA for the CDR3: TGTGCCAGCAGCTCTCGACTAGCGGGAGGGCCGGATGAGCAGTTCTTC. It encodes CASSSRLAGGPDEQFF.

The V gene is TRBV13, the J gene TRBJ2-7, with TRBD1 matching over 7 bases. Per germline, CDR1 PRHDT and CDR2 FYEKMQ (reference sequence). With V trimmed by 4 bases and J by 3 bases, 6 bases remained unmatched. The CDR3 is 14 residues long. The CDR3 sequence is CASSSTGTIYEQYF. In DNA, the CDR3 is TGTGCCAGCAGCTCGACAGGGACAATCTACGAGCAGTACTTC.

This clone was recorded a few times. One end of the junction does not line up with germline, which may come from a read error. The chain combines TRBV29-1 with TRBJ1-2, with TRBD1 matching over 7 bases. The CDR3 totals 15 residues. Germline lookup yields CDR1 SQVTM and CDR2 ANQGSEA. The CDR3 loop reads CSVRGTVEFNDGYTF. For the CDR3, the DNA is TGCAGCGTTAGGGGGACAGTTGAGTTTAACGATGGCTACACCTTC.

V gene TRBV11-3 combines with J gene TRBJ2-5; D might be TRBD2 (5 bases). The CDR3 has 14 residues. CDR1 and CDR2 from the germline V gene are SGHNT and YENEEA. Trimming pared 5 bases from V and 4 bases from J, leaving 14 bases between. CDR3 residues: CASSVTGGGETQYF. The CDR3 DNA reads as TGTGCCAGCAGCGTCACCGGAGGAGGAGAGACCCAGTACTTC. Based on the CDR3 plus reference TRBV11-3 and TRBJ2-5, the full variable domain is EAGVVQSPRYKIIEKKQPVAFWCNPISGHNTLYWYLQNLGQGPELLIRYENEEAVDDSQLPKDRFSAERLKGVDSTLKIQPAELGDSAVYLCASSVTGGGETQYFGPGTRLLVL.

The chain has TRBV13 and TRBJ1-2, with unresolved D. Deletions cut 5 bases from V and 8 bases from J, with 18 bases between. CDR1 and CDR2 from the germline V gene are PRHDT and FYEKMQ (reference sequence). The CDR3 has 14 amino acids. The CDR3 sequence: CASSKATPAGGYTF. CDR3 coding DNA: TGTGCCAGCAGCAAAGCCACGCCAGCGGGCGGCTACACCTTC.

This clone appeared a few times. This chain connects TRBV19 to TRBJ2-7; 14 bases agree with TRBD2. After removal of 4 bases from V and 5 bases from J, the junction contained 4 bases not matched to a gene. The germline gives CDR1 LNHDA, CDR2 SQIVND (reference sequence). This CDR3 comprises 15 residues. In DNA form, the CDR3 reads TGTGCCAGTAGTAAAGGGACTAGCGGGAGCAACGAGCAGTACTTC. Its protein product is CASSKGTSGSNEQYF.

The DNA of the CDR3 is TGCGCCAGCAGTAACTACCTGACAGGGACGGGTCTGAATCAGCCCCAGCATTTT. This gives the protein CASSNYLTGTGLNQPQHF. The chain carries TRBV10-2 and TRBJ1-5, with TRBD1 matching over 7 bases. The V segment lost 5 bases and the J segment 4 bases; nucleotides outside the gene matches: 17. The CDR3 has 18 residues. Germline V gene sequence: CDR1 WSHSY, CDR2 SAAADI.

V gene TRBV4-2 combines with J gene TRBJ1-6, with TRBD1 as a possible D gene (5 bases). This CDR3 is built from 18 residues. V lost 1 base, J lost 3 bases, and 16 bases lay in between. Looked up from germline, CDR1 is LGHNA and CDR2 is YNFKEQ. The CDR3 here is CASSQVNLPGGYNSPLHF. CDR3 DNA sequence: TGTGCCAGCAGCCAAGTTAATCTTCCCGGGGGCTATAATTCACCCCTCCACTTT.

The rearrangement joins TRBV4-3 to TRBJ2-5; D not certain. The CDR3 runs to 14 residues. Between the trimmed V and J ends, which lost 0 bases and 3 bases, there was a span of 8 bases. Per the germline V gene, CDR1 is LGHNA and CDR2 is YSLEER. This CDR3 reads CASSQDWQKETQYF. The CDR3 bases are TGCGCCAGCAGCCAAGATTGGCAGAAAGAGACCCAGTACTTC.

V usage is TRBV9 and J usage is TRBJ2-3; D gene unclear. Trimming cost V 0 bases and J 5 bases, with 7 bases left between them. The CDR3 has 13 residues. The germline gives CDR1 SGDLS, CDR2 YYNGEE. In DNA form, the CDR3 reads TGTGCCAGCAGCGTAGACCAACTAGATACGCAGTATTTT. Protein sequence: CASSVDQLDTQYF.